One and the same sample provided the 5 T cell receptor beta chains below, sequenced in a study of shared clonotypes between healthy human individuals. Data came from immunoSEQ multiplex PCR; TCRdb stores just in-frame clones and leaves some out. The profile covers roughly 660,000 clones, with 80% to 95% appearing a single time and 30% to 40% taken by the ten largest. The source material was memory CD8+ T cells from PBMCs. The subset is: CD45RO+ cells pooled with CCR7-negative TemRA cells. These receptors came from a man between 18 and 29 years old in good health. Some clones in this sample may be carry-over from other donors' samples.

V gene TRBV11-2 combines with J gene TRBJ2-7, with D possibly being TRBD1 or TRBD2 (7 bases each). Trimming left V 1 base short and J 0 bases short, with 19 bases between. Germline V lookup: CDR1 SGHAT, CDR2 FQNNGV. The CDR3 sequence is 18 residues long. The CDR3 region has the DNA TGTGCCAGCAGCTTAGTCCTACAGGGGAGGGGACTCTCCTACGAGCAGTACTTC. Amino acids: CASSLVLQGRGLSYEQYF.

This chain joins TRBV7-2 and TRBJ2-1; possibly TRBD1 for D (6 bases). This CDR3 region has 13 residues. The V end lost 7 bases, the J end lost 7 bases, and 14 bases lay between the germline ends. Germline V gene sequence: CDR1 SGHTA, CDR2 FQGNSA. CDR3 sequence (DNA): TGTGCCAGCAACCCAGGGGCTGGGAATGAGCAGTTCTTC. Its protein product is CASNPGAGNEQFF. Variable domain in full (rest from reference TRBV7-2 and TRBJ2-1): GAGVSQSPSNKVTEKGKDVELRCDPISGHTALYWYRQSLGQGLEFLIYFQGNSAPDKSGLPSDRFSAERTGGSVSTLTIQRTQQEDSAVYLCASNPGAGNEQFFGPGTRLTVL.

CDR3 loop: CASSEPPRGLTEAFF. DNA for the CDR3: TGCGCCAGCAGTGAGCCCCCCAGGGGACTCACTGAAGCTTTCTTT. The chain is built from TRBV10-2 and TRBJ1-1; TRBD1 might be the D (6 bases). Trimming took 2 bases from V and 4 from J, leaving 14 bases between them. CDR1 and CDR2 from the germline V gene are WSHSY and SAAADI. The CDR3 sequence is 15 residues long.

The J gene is TRBJ1-3, the V gene TRBV9; the D gene is possibly TRBD1 (5 bases). Germline V lookup: CDR1 SGDLS, CDR2 YYNGEE. This CDR3 has 14 amino acids. V was clipped by 0 bases and J by 4 bases, with 8 bases between them. The CDR3 loop reads CASSVAGDGNTIYF. In DNA, the CDR3 is TGTGCCAGCAGCGTAGCGGGGGACGGAAACACCATATATTTT.

This clone has just a few counts. The gene calls are TRBV7-9 and TRBJ1-5; D is uncertain. The germline CDR1 and CDR2 sequences are SEHNR and FQNEAQ (reference sequence). The CDR3 contains 12 residues. V was trimmed by 1 base and J by 6 bases, leaving 4 bases between them. CDR3 in amino acids: CASSLVSQPQHF. CDR3 nucleotides: TGTGCCAGCAGCTTAGTTTCTCAGCCCCAGCATTTT.